This T cell receptor beta chain emerged from a study of blood T cell repertoires in COVID-19. Study at large: In each case, the material was cDNA or gDNA derived from T cells, B-cell-depleted T cells, or PBMCs.

The germline V and J ends were trimmed by 0 bases and 1 base, with 9 bases remaining between them. Germline loops: CDR1 SGHAT, CDR2 FQNNGV. This CDR3 has 15 residues. Authors' analysis steps: The authors estimated nucleated cell counts from reference gene primer amplification. Repertoires were generated with immunoSEQ multiplex PCR, while TCRdb's copy carries only in-frame clones and drops some. V, J and clone size reflect that table, while D and trimming were determined from the DNA. In the table there are fewer than 600,000 clones, 89% of which are singletons. Sequenced: peripheral blood. The clonotype comes from a man aged 18 to 30 with COVID-19, enrolled during active disease. The gene calls are TRBV11-2 and TRBJ1-1; D is ambiguous. For the CDR3, the DNA is TGTGCCAGCAGCTTAGATCCTAATAAGAACACTGAAGCTTTCTTT. Translation gives CASSLDPNKNTEAFF.